This T cell receptor (beta chain) emerged from a study of blood T cell repertoires in COVID-19. The method was immunoSEQ multiplex PCR; TCRdb's version includes in-frame clones alone and lacks a portion of them. The sample consists of about 210,000 clones, roughly 87% of them appearing once. Trimming shortened V by 0 bases and J by 5 bases, and 11 bases separated the two germline ends. Germline CDR1 and CDR2: GTSNPN and SVGIG (reference sequence). This CDR3 spans 14 amino acids. This TCR derives from a man aged 18 to 29 with acute COVID-19. Specimen: PBMCs or T cells enriched from blood (not recorded which). This chain uses TRBV30 with TRBJ1-5; no definite D call. The CDR3 protein is CAWSVHRLDQPQHF. In nucleotides, the CDR3 is TGTGCCTGGAGTGTACACCGCTTGGATCAGCCCCAGCATTTT.